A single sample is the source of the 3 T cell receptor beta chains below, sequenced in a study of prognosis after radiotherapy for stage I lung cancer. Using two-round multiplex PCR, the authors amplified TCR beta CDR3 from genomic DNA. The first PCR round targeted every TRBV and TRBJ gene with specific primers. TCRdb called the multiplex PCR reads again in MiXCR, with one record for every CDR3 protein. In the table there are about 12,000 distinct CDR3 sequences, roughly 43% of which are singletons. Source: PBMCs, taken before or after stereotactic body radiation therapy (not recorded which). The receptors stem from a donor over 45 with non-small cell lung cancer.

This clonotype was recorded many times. CDR3: CASSPRSRGNTEAFF. The CDR3, as DNA: TGTGCCAGCTCACCACGGTCCAGGGGGAACACTGAAGCTTTCTTT. J is TRBJ1-1 and V is TRBV18; a possible D gene is TRBD1 (6 bases). The CDR3 spans 15 residues. Trimming pared 1 base from V and 1 base from J, leaving 10 bases between. Per germline, CDR1 KGHSH and CDR2 LQKENI.

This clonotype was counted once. CDR3 nucleotides: TGTGCCAGCAGTGAAGACCGGGGGGGAGGACATGGCTACACCTTC. Translated: CASSEDRGGGHGYTF. The chain joins TRBV2 to TRBJ1-2; TRBD1 is a possible D gene (5 bases). V lost 1 base and J 6 bases, leaving 15 bases between the germline ends. The CDR3 consists of 15 residues. Per germline, CDR1 SNHLY and CDR2 FYNNEI.

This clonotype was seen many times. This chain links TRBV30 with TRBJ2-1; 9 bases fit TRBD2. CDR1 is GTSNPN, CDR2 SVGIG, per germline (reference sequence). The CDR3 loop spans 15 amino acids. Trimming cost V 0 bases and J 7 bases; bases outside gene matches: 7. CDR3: CAWSVGKSGRNEQFF. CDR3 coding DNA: TGTGCCTGGAGTGTAGGAAAGAGCGGGAGGAATGAGCAGTTCTTC.